This T cell receptor (beta chain) stems from a study of OX40 agonist ivuxolimab in advanced cancers. For the study at large: Checkpoint inhibitors had been given previously to 40% of patients. Overall study results and limits: Normalized expansion of T-cell clones was also low for some nonresponders. Relatively little clonal expansion, among the lowest observed, appeared in partial responders at 0.1-3.0 mg/kg.

Drawing of blood for sampling happened at baseline, at cycle 4 day 1, and at cycle 7 day 1. CDR1 and CDR2 from the germline V gene are SGHTA and FQGNSA. The CDR3 spans 15 residues. V shed 0 bases and J 3 bases; nucleotides not matched to a gene: 3. As to this clone: Its antigen is currently unknown.

The protocol was immunoSEQ multiplex PCR, while the TCRdb copy is restricted to in-frame clones and leaves out a portion. The table shows approximately 81,000 clones, with about 93% occurring only once. The genes are TRBV7-2 and TRBJ1-2, with 8 bases aligning to TRBD1. Sample: CD4+ or CD8+ T cells sorted from blood, taken in a trial of the OX40 agonist ivuxolimab. This clonotype was sampled from an adult with an advanced solid tumor such as melanoma, head and neck, liver or kidney cancer. CDR3 in DNA: TGTGCCAGCAGCTTAGCGCCGGACAGGGACTATGGCTACACCTTC. Translating gives CASSLAPDRDYGYTF.